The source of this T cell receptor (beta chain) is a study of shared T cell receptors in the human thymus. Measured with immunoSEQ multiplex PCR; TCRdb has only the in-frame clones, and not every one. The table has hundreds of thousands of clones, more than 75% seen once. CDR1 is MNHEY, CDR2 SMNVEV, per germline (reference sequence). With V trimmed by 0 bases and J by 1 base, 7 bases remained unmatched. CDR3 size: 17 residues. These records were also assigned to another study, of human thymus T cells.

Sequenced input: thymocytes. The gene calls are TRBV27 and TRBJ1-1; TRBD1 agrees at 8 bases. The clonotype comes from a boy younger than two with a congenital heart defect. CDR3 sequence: CASSLSMRGTGNTEAFF. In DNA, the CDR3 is TGTGCCAGCAGTTTATCGATGCGTGGGACAGGGAACACTGAAGCTTTCTTT.